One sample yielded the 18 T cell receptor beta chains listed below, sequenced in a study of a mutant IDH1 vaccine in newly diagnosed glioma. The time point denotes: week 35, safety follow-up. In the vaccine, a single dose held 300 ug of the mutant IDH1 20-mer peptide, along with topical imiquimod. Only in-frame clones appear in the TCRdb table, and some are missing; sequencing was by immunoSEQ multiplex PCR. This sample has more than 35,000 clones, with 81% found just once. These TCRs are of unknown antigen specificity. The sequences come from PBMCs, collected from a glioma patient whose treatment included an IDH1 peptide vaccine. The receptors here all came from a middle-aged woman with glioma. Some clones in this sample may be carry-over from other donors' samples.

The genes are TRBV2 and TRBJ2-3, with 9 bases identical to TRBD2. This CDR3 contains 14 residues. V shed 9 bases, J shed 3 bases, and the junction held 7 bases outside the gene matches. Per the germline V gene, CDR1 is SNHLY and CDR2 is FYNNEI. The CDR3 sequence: CARKTSGLTDTQYF. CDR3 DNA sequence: TGTGCCAGGAAGACTAGCGGTTTGACAGATACGCAGTATTTT.

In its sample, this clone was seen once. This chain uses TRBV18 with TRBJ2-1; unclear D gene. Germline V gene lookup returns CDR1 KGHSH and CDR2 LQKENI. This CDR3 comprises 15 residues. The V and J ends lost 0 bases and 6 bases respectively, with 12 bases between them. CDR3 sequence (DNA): TGTGCCAGCTCACCACCCCCGGGCAGAGGCAATGAGCAGTTCTTC. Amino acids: CASSPPPGRGNEQFF.

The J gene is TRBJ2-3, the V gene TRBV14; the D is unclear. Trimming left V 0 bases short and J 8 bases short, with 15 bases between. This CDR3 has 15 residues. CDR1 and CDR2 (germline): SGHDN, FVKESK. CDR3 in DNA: TGTGCCAGCAGCCAAGACCCTTGGGGTTTAGCTACGCAGTATTTT. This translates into CASSQDPWGLATQYF.

The CDR3 nucleotides read TGCGCCAGCAGCCAAGTTATTGGTAACTATGGCTACACCTTC. Translation gives CASSQVIGNYGYTF. This chain joins TRBV4-1 and TRBJ1-2; D not certain. The CDR3 covers 14 residues. V was trimmed by 1 base and J by 1 base, leaving 7 bases between them. Looked up from germline, CDR1 is MGHRA and CDR2 is YSYEKL.

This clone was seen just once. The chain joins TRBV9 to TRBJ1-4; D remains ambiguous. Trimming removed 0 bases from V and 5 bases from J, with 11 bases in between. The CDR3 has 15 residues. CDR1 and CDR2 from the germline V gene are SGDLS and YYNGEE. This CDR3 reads CASSVEGRINEKLFF. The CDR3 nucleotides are TGTGCCAGCAGCGTAGAGGGCAGGATAAATGAAAAACTGTTTTTT.

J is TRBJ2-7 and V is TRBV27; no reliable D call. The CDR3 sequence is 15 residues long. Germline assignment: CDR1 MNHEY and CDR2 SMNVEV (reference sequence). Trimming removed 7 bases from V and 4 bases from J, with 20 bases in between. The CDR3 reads CASTRTPIGAYEQYF. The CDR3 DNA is TGTGCCAGCACCCGAACCCCCATAGGAGCGTACGAGCAGTACTTC.

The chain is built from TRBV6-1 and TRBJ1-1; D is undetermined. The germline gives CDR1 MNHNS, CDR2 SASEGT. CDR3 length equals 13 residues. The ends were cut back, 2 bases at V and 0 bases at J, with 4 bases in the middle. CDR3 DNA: TGTGCCAGCAGTGAATGGATGAACACTGAAGCTTTCTTT. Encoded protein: CASSEWMNTEAFF.

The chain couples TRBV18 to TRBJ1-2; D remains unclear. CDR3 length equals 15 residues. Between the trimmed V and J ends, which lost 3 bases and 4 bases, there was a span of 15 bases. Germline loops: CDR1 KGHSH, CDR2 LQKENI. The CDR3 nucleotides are TGTGCCAGCTCACCCCGGGAGTCCGAGGGCTATGGCTACACCTTC. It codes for CASSPRESEGYGYTF.

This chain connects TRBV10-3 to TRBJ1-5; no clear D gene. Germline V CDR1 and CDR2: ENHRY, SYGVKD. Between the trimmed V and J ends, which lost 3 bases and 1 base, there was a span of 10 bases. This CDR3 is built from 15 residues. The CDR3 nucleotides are TGTGCCATCAGTGAAGGGCAGGAGAGCAATCAGCCCCAGCATTTT. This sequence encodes CAISEGQESNQPQHF.

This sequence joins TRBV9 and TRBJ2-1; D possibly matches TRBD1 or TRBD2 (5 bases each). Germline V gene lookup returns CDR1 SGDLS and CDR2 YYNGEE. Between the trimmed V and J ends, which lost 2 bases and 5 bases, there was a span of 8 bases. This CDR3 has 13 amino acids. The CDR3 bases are TGTGCCAGCAGCGTTGGGACCCACAATGAGCAGTTCTTC. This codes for CASSVGTHNEQFF.

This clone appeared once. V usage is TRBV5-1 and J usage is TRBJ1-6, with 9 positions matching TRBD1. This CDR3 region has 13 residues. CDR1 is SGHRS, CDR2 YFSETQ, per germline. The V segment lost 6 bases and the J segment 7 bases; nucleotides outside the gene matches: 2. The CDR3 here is CASTGTGNSPLHF. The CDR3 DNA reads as TGCGCCAGCACGGGGACAGGGAATTCACCCCTCCACTTT.

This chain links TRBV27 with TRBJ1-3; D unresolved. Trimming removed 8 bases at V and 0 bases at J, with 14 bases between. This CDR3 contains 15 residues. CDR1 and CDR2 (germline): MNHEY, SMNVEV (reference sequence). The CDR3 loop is CASQRTGTSGNTIYF. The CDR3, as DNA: TGTGCCAGCCAAAGGACCGGTACCTCTGGAAACACCATATATTTT.

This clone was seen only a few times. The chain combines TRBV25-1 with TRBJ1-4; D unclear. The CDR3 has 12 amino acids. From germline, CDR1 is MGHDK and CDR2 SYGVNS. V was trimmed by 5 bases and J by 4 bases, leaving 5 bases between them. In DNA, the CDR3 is TGTGCCAGCAGTCGCAGTAATGAAAAACTGTTTTTT. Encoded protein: CASSRSNEKLFF.

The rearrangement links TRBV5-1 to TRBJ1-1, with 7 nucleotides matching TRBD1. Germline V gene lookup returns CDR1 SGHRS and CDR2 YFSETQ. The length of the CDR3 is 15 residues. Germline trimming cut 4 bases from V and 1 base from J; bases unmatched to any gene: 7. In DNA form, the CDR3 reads TGCGCCAGCAGCCCGGCGACAGGGCCGAACACTGAAGCTTTCTTT. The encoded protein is CASSPATGPNTEAFF.

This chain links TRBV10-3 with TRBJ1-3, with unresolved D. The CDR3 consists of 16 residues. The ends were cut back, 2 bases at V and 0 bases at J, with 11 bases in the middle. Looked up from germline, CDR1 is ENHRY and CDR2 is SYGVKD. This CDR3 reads CAISEIVGYSGNTIYF. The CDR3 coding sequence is TGTGCCATCAGTGAGATCGTGGGTTACTCTGGAAACACCATATATTTT.

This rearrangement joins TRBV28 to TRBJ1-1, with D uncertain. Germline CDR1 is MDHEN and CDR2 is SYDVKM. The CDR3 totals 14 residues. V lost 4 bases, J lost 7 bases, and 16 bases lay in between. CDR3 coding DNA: TGTGCCAGCAGTTCAGGAGAAATCTACTTTGAAGCTTTCTTT. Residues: CASSSGEIYFEAFF.

In DNA, the CDR3 is TGTGCCAGCAGCTACCCCGGCGGGAGGGACTCTGGGGCCAACGTCCTGACTTTC. It codes for CASSYPGGRDSGANVLTF. The chain links TRBV7-2 to TRBJ2-6, with 9 nucleotides matching TRBD2. Germline V lookup: CDR1 SGHTA, CDR2 FQGNSA. Losses at the gene ends were 4 bases for V and 0 bases for J; bases not matched to a gene: 7. CDR3 size: 18 residues. Supplemented by reference TRBV7-2 and TRBJ2-6, the full variable domain reads GAGVSQSPSNKVTEKGKDVELRCDPISGHTALYWYRQSLGQGLEFLIYFQGNSAPDKSGLPSDRFSAERTGGSVSTLTIQRTQQEDSAVYLCASSYPGGRDSGANVLTFGAGSRLTVL.

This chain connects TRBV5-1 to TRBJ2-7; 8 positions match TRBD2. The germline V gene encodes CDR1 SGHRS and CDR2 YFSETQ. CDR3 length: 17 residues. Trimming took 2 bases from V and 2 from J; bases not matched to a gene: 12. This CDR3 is CASSLHEPGLGAYEQYF. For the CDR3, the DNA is TGCGCCAGCAGCTTACATGAGCCGGGACTAGGGGCCTACGAGCAGTACTTC.